Listed here are 10 T cell receptor beta chains from one sample, sequenced in a study of blood T cell repertoires in COVID-19. Using immunoSEQ multiplex PCR, the repertoire was profiled, and TCRdb retains in-frame clones only, with some absent. The data show about 57,000 clones, about 85% seen once. Sequencing was done on a sample of peripheral blood. The receptor set was obtained from a woman aged 80 or over with COVID-19, enrolled during active disease.

J is TRBJ2-5 and V is TRBV27; D gene uncertain. Trimming removed 3 bases from V and 0 bases from J, with 5 bases in between. In germline, CDR1 is MNHEY, CDR2 SMNVEV (reference sequence). The length of the CDR3 is 13 residues. The CDR3, as DNA: TGTGCCAGCAGTTTTCTGTACCAAGAGACCCAGTACTTC. Translated: CASSFLYQETQYF.

This clone was seen a single time. This chain connects TRBV5-1 to TRBJ1-1, with 9 nucleotides matching TRBD1. The length of the CDR3 is 12 residues. V was clipped by 4 bases and J by 8 bases; unmatched bases: 3. Germline V gene data show CDR1 as SGHRS and CDR2 as YFSETQ. The CDR3 DNA follows: TGCGCCAGCAGCGCGGACAGGGGAGAAGCTTTCTTT. Encoded protein: CASSADRGEAFF.

The chain combines TRBV6-1 with TRBJ1-2; D is unclear. Per the germline V gene, CDR1 is MNHNS and CDR2 is SASEGT. Trimming removed 1 base from V and 6 bases from J, with 15 bases in between. The CDR3 has 15 residues. The CDR3 here is CASSEVGGVGDGYTF. As DNA, the CDR3 is TGTGCCAGCAGTGAAGTCGGTGGGGTCGGGGATGGCTACACCTTC.

The chain uses TRBV2 and TRBJ1-3, with unresolved D. The V end was cut by 0 bases, the J end by 1 base, with 10 bases between. CDR3 length: 16 amino acids. Germline V lookup: CDR1 SNHLY, CDR2 FYNNEI. For the CDR3, the DNA is TGTGCCAGCAGTGAAGCGCAGCTAGGATCTGGAAACACCATATATTTT. The encoded protein is CASSEAQLGSGNTIYF.

V is TRBV11-2 and J is TRBJ1-6, with a possible D match to TRBD1 (5 bases). The CDR3 runs to 17 residues. Germline lookup yields CDR1 SGHAT and CDR2 FQNNGV. V was cut by 5 bases and J by 4 bases, with 18 bases left in between. The CDR3 loop is CASSARQWGRYNSPLHF. CDR3 DNA: TGTGCCAGCAGCGCCCGACAGTGGGGCCGGTATAATTCACCCCTCCACTTT.

This clone was detected once. This rearrangement joins TRBV10-1 to TRBJ2-2, with TRBD1 matching over 7 bases. CDR3 length equals 14 residues. V lost 6 bases and J lost 6; bases outside the gene matches: 7. Germline V CDR1 and CDR2: WNHNN, SYGVQD (reference sequence). The CDR3 is CASSEAGGAGELFF. The CDR3 bases are TGCGCCAGCAGCGAGGCAGGGGGAGCCGGGGAGCTGTTTTTT.

The chain carries TRBV7-9 and TRBJ2-7; tentatively, D is TRBD2 (6 bases). V was trimmed by 6 bases and J by 6 bases, leaving 9 bases between them. Germline values: CDR1 SEHNR, CDR2 FQNEAQ (reference sequence). CDR3 size: 11 residues. The DNA of the CDR3 is TGTGCCAGCAGGGAGGGGACCGAGCAGTACTTC. Protein: CASREGTEQYF.

The chain has TRBV4-2 and TRBJ2-3, with TRBD2 matching over 10 bases. The CDR3 has 18 residues. The germline V gene encodes CDR1 LGHNA and CDR2 YNFKEQ. The J segment lost 3 bases and the V segment lost 0 bases, leaving 9 bases of the junction unmatched. For the CDR3, the DNA is TGTGCCAGCAGCCAAGAAGCGGCTAGCGGGGGAAGGACAGATACGCAGTATTTT. It translates to CASSQEAASGGRTDTQYF.

The chain is built from TRBV5-6 and TRBJ1-1; D unclear. CDR3 length: 15 residues. Germline V lookup: CDR1 SGHDT, CDR2 YYEEEE. Trimming stripped 5 bases from V and 0 bases from J, with 14 bases between. The CDR3: CASSQDGRLNTEAFF. CDR3 in DNA: TGTGCCAGCAGTCAGGACGGGAGATTGAACACTGAAGCTTTCTTT.

The chain carries TRBV6-5 and TRBJ1-1, with 10 bases identical to TRBD1. CDR3 length equals 14 residues. Germline V gene data show CDR1 as MNHEY and CDR2 as SVGAGI. With V trimmed by 6 bases and J by 4 bases, 5 bases remained unmatched. The CDR3 reads CASSARDRGTEAFF. The CDR3 nucleotides are TGTGCCAGCAGCGCACGGGACAGGGGCACTGAAGCTTTCTTT.